Each of the 27 T cell receptor beta chains below was sequenced from the same sample in a study of T cells in Graves' hyperthyroidism and ophthalmopathy. Template material for amplifying TCR beta CDR3 regions consisted of RNA transcripts. RT-PCR in the first round (using the HTBI primer set) targeted the TCR CDR3. MiXCR was run by TCRdb on the multiplex PCR reads, yielding one entry per CDR3 protein. The repertoire holds more than 75,000 distinct CDR3 sequences, with over 50% as singletons. Input material: blood. These receptors came from a woman aged 40 to 49 with Graves' hyperthyroidism.

The chain has TRBV6-5 and TRBJ2-3; 9 bases are a match to TRBD2. The CDR3 spans 18 residues. Germline assignment: CDR1 MNHEY and CDR2 SVGAGI. V dropped 4 bases and J dropped 4; count of bases not matched to a gene: 15. The CDR3 spells CASSFLGGIAGEPDTQYF. The CDR3 DNA follows: TGTGCCAGCAGTTTCCTAGGGGGGATAGCGGGAGAGCCAGATACGCAGTATTTT.

The genes are TRBV28 and TRBJ1-4, with a tentative D call TRBD1 (5 bases). CDR3 length: 15 amino acids. V lost 3 bases, J lost 4 bases, and 12 bases lay in between. CDR1 is MDHEN, CDR2 SYDVKM, per germline. CDR3 region: CASSFWGRHNEKLFF. DNA for the CDR3: TGTGCCAGCAGTTTTTGGGGACGGCATAATGAAAAACTGTTTTTT.

The chain links TRBV12-3 or TRBV12-4 to TRBJ1-3; no firm D call. The V and J ends lost 4 bases and 8 bases respectively, with 15 bases between them. CDR3 length equals 14 residues. The CDR3 protein is CASSSTRNGYTIYF. DNA for the CDR3: TGTGCCAGCAGTTCCACGAGGAATGGCTACACCATATATTTT.

Comments on this clonotype: A junction end diverges from the germline sequence, so it may reflect a read error. The rearrangement links TRBV20-1 to TRBJ2-5, with 10 bases lining up with TRBD2. The CDR3 totals 15 residues. CDR1 is DFQATT, CDR2 SNEGSKA, per germline (reference sequence). CDR3 nucleotide sequence: TGCAGTGCCGTACTAGCGGGACAGGCAACAGAGACCCAGCACTTC. Translating gives CSAVLAGQATETQHF.

In its sample, this clonotype was seen many times. The J gene is TRBJ2-2, the V gene TRBV7-2; TRBD2 might be the D (5 bases). Germline-derived CDR1 and CDR2 are SGHTA and FQGNSA. V shed 2 bases and J shed 2 bases, with 9 bases lying between them. The CDR3 contains 15 residues. Here the CDR3 DNA reads TGTGCCAGCAGCTTAATGAGCGGAAACACCGGGGAGCTGTTTTTT. Translating it yields CASSLMSGNTGELFF.

This clonotype was counted at least ten times. This sequence joins TRBV7-9 and TRBJ1-2; tentative D call: TRBD1 (5 bases). V gave up 3 bases and J gave up 8 bases, with 16 bases separating them. Germline V lookup: CDR1 SEHNR, CDR2 FQNEAQ (reference sequence). This CDR3 spans 14 amino acids. The CDR3 loop reads CASSFIRDLWGYTF. The CDR3 bases are TGTGCCAGCAGCTTTATCCGGGACTTGTGGGGCTACACCTTC. Looking up the rest from reference TRBV7-9 and TRBJ1-2 gives the full variable domain: DTGVSQNPRHKITKRGQNVTFRCDPISEHNRLYWYRQTLGQGPEFLTYFQNEAQLEKSRLLSDRFSAERPKGSFSTLEIQRTEQGDSAMYLCASSFIRDLWGYTFGSGTRLTVV.

This clonotype has at least ten counts. The chain combines TRBV19 with TRBJ2-2; 8 positions agree with TRBD2. V lost 8 bases to trimming and J lost 8 bases; unmatched junction nucleotides: 10. The V gene's germline CDR1 is LNHDA and CDR2 SQIVND (reference sequence). The CDR3 spans 14 residues. CDR3 coding DNA: TGTGCCAGTTGTGGGACTAGAGGCAGAGGGGAGCTGTTTTTT. It is translated as CASCGTRGRGELFF.

The chain employs TRBV7-2 and TRBJ2-3, with TRBD2 matching over 9 bases. Looked up from germline, CDR1 is SGHTA and CDR2 is FQGNSA. CDR3 size: 16 residues. This chain's CDR3 is CDGSLRRLAVTDTQYF. The CDR3 DNA reads as TGTGACGGCAGCTTGCGTAGACTAGCGGTAACAGATACGCAGTATTTT.

At least ten counts were recorded for this clonotype. The chain carries TRBV6-5 and TRBJ2-7; either TRBD1 or TRBD2 may fit D (5 bases each). Germline V CDR1 and CDR2: MNHEY, SVGAGI. Trimming removed 11 bases from V and 2 bases from J, with 16 bases in between. This CDR3 spans 13 amino acids. The chain's CDR3 is CASVGETAYEQYF. CDR3 sequence (DNA): TGTGCCTCAGTGGGGGAAACGGCCTACGAGCAGTACTTC.

This clonotype was recorded only once. This likely comes from a read error, as the CDR3 has no conserved phenylalanine or tryptophan at its end. The chain employs TRBV13 and TRBJ2-6; no firm D call. The V end lost 6 bases, the J end lost 2 bases, and 17 bases lay between the germline ends. The germline CDR1 and CDR2 sequences are PRHDT and FYEKMQ (reference sequence). The CDR3 spans 17 residues. The CDR3 bases are TGTGCCAGCAGTCTACAACAAGGTTTGCCTGGGGCCAACGTCCTGACTCCA. It is translated as CASSLQQGLPGANVLTP.

The J gene is TRBJ2-5, the V gene TRBV15; TRBD1 aligns across 8 bases. V dropped 3 bases and J dropped 6; count of bases not matched to a gene: 9. This CDR3 has 15 amino acids. Germline assignment: CDR1 LNHNV and CDR2 YYDKDF (reference sequence). The CDR3 sequence is CATSRLDRAGKTQYF. The CDR3 DNA is TGTGCCACCAGCAGGCTGGACAGGGCGGGGAAGACCCAGTACTTC.

This clonotype was detected ten times or more. CDR3 nucleotide sequence: TGCGCCAGCCGACAGGGGGCTAGCGAGCAGTACTTC. Translating it yields CASRQGASEQYF. The chain combines TRBV5-1 with TRBJ2-7; TRBD1 agrees at 10 bases. Germline CDR1 SGHRS, CDR2 YFSETQ. CDR3 length: 12 residues. V shed 7 bases, J shed 6 bases, and the junction held 4 bases outside the gene matches. Drawing the rest from reference TRBV5-1 and TRBJ2-7, the complete variable domain is KAGVTQTPRYLIKTRGQQVTLSCSPISGHRSVSWYQQTPGQGLQFLFEYFSETQRNKGNFPGRFSGRQFSNSRSEMNVSTLELGDSALYLCASRQGASEQYFGPGTRLTVT.

The chain couples TRBV7-9 to TRBJ1-2; 7 bases fit TRBD1. V was clipped by 5 bases and J by 8 bases; unmatched bases: 5. Germline V CDR1 and CDR2: SEHNR, FQNEAQ (reference sequence). The CDR3 is made up of 12 amino acids. CDR3 in DNA: TGTGCCAGCAGCGTAATGGGACAGGGCTACACCTTC. Residues: CASSVMGQGYTF.

Details on this clonotype: Lacking the conserved final phenylalanine or tryptophan, this CDR3 likely reflects a read error. The chain is built from TRBV27 and TRBJ2-7; no firm D call. Germline CDR1 MNHEY, CDR2 SMNVEV (reference sequence). The germline V and J ends were trimmed by 4 bases and 6 bases, with 7 bases remaining between them. CDR3 length: 11 amino acids. The CDR3 region has the DNA TGTGCCAGCAGTTCGCAAGGCGAGCAGTACCTC. This codes for CASSSQGEQYL.

This clonotype was counted between two and nine times. This sequence joins TRBV6-6 and TRBJ2-1; 9 bases map to TRBD1. After removal of 2 bases from V and 5 bases from J, the junction contained 4 bases not matched to a gene. CDR1 is MNHNY, CDR2 SVGAGI, per germline (reference sequence). CDR3 length: 15 amino acids. The CDR3 sequence is CASSYGTGRNNEQFF. Here the CDR3 DNA reads TGTGCCAGCAGTTACGGGACAGGGAGAAACAATGAGCAGTTCTTC.

The rearrangement joins TRBV29-1 to TRBJ1-1; D is undetermined. Germline CDR1 reads SQVTM; CDR2 reads ANQGSEA. V was cut by 8 bases and J by 1 base, with 17 bases left in between. The CDR3 totals 14 residues. CDR3 in amino acids: CSSPKAGANTEAFF. The CDR3 region has the DNA TGCAGCTCACCAAAGGCAGGAGCGAACACTGAAGCTTTCTTT.

This clonotype was seen many times. This rearrangement joins TRBV5-8 to TRBJ1-6; no firm D call. Trimming stripped 1 base from V and 5 bases from J, with 10 bases between. Germline-derived CDR1 and CDR2 are SGHTS and YDEGEE. The CDR3 runs 15 residues. The CDR3 sequence: CASSLIGNNNSPLHF. CDR3 DNA sequence: TGTGCCAGCAGCTTGATAGGGAACAATAATTCACCCCTCCACTTT. Drawing the rest from reference TRBV5-8 and TRBJ1-6, the complete variable domain is EAGVTQSPTHLIKTRGQQATLRCSPISGHTSVYWYQQALGLGLQFLLWYDEGEERNRGNFPPRFSGRQFPNYSSELNVNALELEDSALYLCASSLIGNNNSPLHFGNGTRLTVT.

The chain employs TRBV29-1 and TRBJ2-7; 8 bases are a match to TRBD1. Looked up from germline, CDR1 is SQVTM and CDR2 is ANQGSEA. The CDR3 contains 12 residues. With 6 bases clipped from V and 2 bases from J, the junction kept 3 bases outside the gene matches. CDR3 sequence (DNA): TGCAGCGTGTCACAGGGGGCCTACGAGCAGTACTTC. It yields the protein CSVSQGAYEQYF.

This clonotype was detected once. Just one base apart from a much larger clone, this may be a read error. The rearrangement joins TRBV6-1 to TRBJ1-2, with D perhaps TRBD1 (6 bases). Germline CDR1 reads MNHNS; CDR2 reads SASEGT. This CDR3 has 16 residues. The CDR3 region is CASSPAHLTGLYGYIF. CDR3 sequence (DNA): TGTGCCAGCAGTCCTGCTCATCTGACAGGCCTCTATGGCTACATCTTC.

As regards this clonotype: One end of the junction fails to match germline, which may point to a read error. The chain employs TRBV5-5 and TRBJ1-4, with 9 positions matching TRBD1. The germline V gene encodes CDR1 SGHKS and CDR2 YYEKEE (reference sequence). The CDR3 is 13 residues long. The DNA for the CDR3 is TGCGCCAGCAGCGGGACAGGGCGGGTAAAACTGTTTTTT. Residues: CASSGTGRVKLFF.

The sample holds many counts of this clonotype. The genes are TRBV19 and TRBJ2-6, with a weak D call TRBD2 (6 bases). Trimming took 6 bases from V and 2 from J, leaving 11 bases between them. CDR1 and CDR2 (germline): LNHDA, SQIVND (reference sequence). This CDR3 is built from 15 residues. The chain's CDR3 is CASRGTPTGANVLTF. The CDR3, as DNA: TGTGCCAGTAGAGGGACTCCCACTGGGGCCAACGTCCTGACTTTC.

The chain joins TRBV19 to TRBJ1-1; 7 bases fit TRBD1. The germline V gene encodes CDR1 LNHDA and CDR2 SQIVND (reference sequence). The CDR3 is 10 amino acids. J lost 11 bases, V lost 5 bases, and 2 bases had no gene match. The CDR3 nucleotides read TGTGCCAGTAGTCCGGACAGGGCTTTCTTT. Its protein product is CASSPDRAFF.

As concerns this clonotype: This CDR3 fails to terminate in the conserved phenylalanine or tryptophan, so it likely reflects a read error. This chain uses TRBV10-2 with TRBJ1-2; D call uncertain. Trimming stripped 5 bases from V and 5 bases from J, with 12 bases between. CDR3 length equals 13 residues. Germline V gene lookup returns CDR1 WSHSY and CDR2 SAAADI. CDR3 in amino acids: CASSPTVLYGYTL. The CDR3 coding sequence is TGCGCCAGCAGTCCGACGGTCCTTTATGGCTACACCCTC.

This clonotype was detected many times. The chain has TRBV12-3 or TRBV12-4 and TRBJ2-7; 7 positions match TRBD2. Trimming took 5 bases from V and 6 from J; bases not matched to a gene: 7. There are 13 residues in the CDR3. In nucleotides, the CDR3 is TGTGCCAGCAGTCTCGCGGGAGTCCCCGAGCAGTACTTC. It encodes CASSLAGVPEQYF.

This clonotype was picked up a small number of times. The V and J genes are TRBV5-5 and TRBJ1-4; no clear D. V was trimmed by 4 bases and J by 0 bases, leaving 13 bases between them. CDR1 is SGHKS and CDR2 is YYEKEE in the germline V gene (reference sequence). The CDR3 has 16 amino acids. The CDR3 bases are TGTGCCAGCAGCGTTGCTAGGCCTTCAACTAATGAAAAACTGTTTTTT. Its protein product is CASSVARPSTNEKLFF.

Turning to this clonotype: This could be a read error, since a much larger clone is one nucleotide away. This sequence joins TRBV20-1 and TRBJ2-5; D might be TRBD2 (7 bases). CDR3 length: 17 amino acids. Trimming stripped 3 bases from V and 5 bases from J, with 25 bases between. Per germline, CDR1 DFQATT and CDR2 SNEGSKA (reference sequence). The CDR3 DNA reads TGCAGTGCTAGTGGACGCCGGGGGCGGGAGCCTCGGGAGACCCAGTACTTC. Its translation is CSASGRRGREPRETQYF.

This rearrangement joins TRBV6-1 to TRBJ1-4; a weak D match, TRBD1 (5 bases). This CDR3 has 15 residues. Germline loops: CDR1 MNHNS, CDR2 SASEGT. Trimming took off 6 bases at V and 0 bases at J, with 11 bases between the two ends. The CDR3: CASRGLGATNEKLFF. CDR3 in DNA: TGTGCCAGCAGGGGGCTGGGCGCAACTAATGAAAAACTGTTTTTT.